A single T cell receptor (beta chain) is shown here with its context. The specificity of this receptor is unknown. No much larger clone is present one base from it, and per-base qualities are unavailable. This specimen belongs to a study of cytomegalovirus exposure and HLA in healthy donors (TCRdb year 2017). Regarding the complete study: According to an earlier analysis of several hundred of the donors, 150 million to 200 million T cells yielded over 90 million unique TCR beta sequences and approximately 280 Gb of sequence data. Roughly 320 gigabases of sequencing data and 75 million to 85 million unique TCR sequences made up an early release that covered over 550 HLA-typed donors. Among the roughly 400 genotyped donors, around 81% belonged to the genetic ancestry cluster associated with self-reported Caucasian donors. The aim of the study was to test whether cataloging public T cell receptors could identify signatures of past pathogen exposure. The study used immunosequencing to profile the T cell repertoires of several hundred subjects and linked those repertoires to cytomegalovirus serostatus. Along with the roughly 700-subject first cohort, a separate validation cohort of 120 different subjects was used. The study combined high-throughput TCR immunosequencing, statistical association of individual TCRs with disease status, and machine learning to predict cytomegalovirus infection status. To study patterns of TCR occurrence, a later analysis re-analyzed previously published TCR beta repertoires from 500 to 850 donors and added high-resolution HLA genotyping. In the later analysis, no new phenotypic data were used to find candidate immune exposures; instead, reliance was placed on TCR beta sequences and their occurrence across donors. An earlier analysis of more than 450 of the donors used high-throughput TCR beta sequencing to judge whether each TCR beta V gene segment behaved as functional or pseudogenic. Donor age, sex, ethnicity and CMV serostatus were compiled alongside the repertoire data. A later genetic analysis took genome-wide SNP genotypes for about 55% of the roughly 670 donors and used that subset as a discovery cohort. All discovery cohort repertoires had been generated on a single sequencing platform. HLA typing covered class I and class II loci at four-digit resolution. Typing coverage varied by locus: roughly 629-640 donors for A, B, C, DRB1 and DQB1; under 550 for DQA1; some 610 for DPA1; approximately 470 for DPB1. Five DR-DQ haplotypes were handled as single units for association and clustering, since linkage in the cohort was strong. On average, 235,054 unique TCR beta nucleotide sequences were sequenced per donor among 300 to 500 genotyped donors of the cohort, with roughly 18% of those sequences being non-productive. The paper's findings and limits, for the study overall: Roughly uniform sequencing depth across donors was assumed in presence/absence analyses, although this assumption may not hold. Linkage disequilibrium might explain the correlated functional status among segregating V segments, but an unknown experimental factor could not be excluded. In a later analysis, most CMV-associated TCR beta chains were found to appear HLA-restricted, with HLA associations seemingly driven largely by CMV exposure. Over 15 rarely observed V segments, including chromosome 9 orphons, were excluded from the earlier analysis of some 590 of the donors because counts were too low. A few of the identified cytomegalovirus-associated TCR beta chains were confirmed in vitro to be specific for cytomegalovirus antigens. In a later genetic analysis, a missense DCLRE1C variant was associated with V-gene and J-gene trimming of TCR beta chains, and the association was replicated in an independent cohort. According to the authors, the approach could potentially be generalized to other disease states and immunological phenotypes. A further reported finding was that TCR beta sequences accurately predicted the HLA-A and HLA-B alleles for most subjects in the first cohort. HLA typing was unavailable for some donors at each locus, so association tests used only the typed subset. In the study, 150 to 200 TCR beta chains were listed as associated with cytomegalovirus. A later analysis associated about 16,000 TCR beta sequences with specific HLA alleles at a false discovery rate of 0.05. According to a later analysis, parvovirus B19, influenza, CMV and Epstein-Barr virus appeared linked to several top co-occurrence clusters. In a later analysis, TCR association rates were found to vary across HLA loci, with the most associated TCRs seen for DRB1 alleles and the fewest for HLA-C alleles. In a later analysis, HLA-associated TCR beta chains showed more clonal expansion and lower generation probabilities than non-associated chains that were equally common. Compared with the approximately 670-donor mean, donors in an Asian-associated ancestry cluster had fewer N-insertions in productive TCRs, according to a later genetic analysis. For the cohort, immune exposure information was limited to CMV serostatus. Assigning TCR associations to individual alleles was difficult when HLA alleles, especially DR and DQ, strongly co-occurred. Across donors, most TCR sequences were observed very rarely, whereas some public TCRs were present in many individuals. Because the 87-base-pair reads could not distinguish some IMGT-functional V segments, including TRBV6-2 and TRBV6-3, those segments were excluded. In this cohort, only TCR beta chains were sequenced, and detectable features were limited by the absence of alpha or paired-chain data. Cytomegalovirus status was reported to be diagnosed by the classifier with high specificity and sensitivity in both the original and validation cohorts. The sequencing pipeline was judged likely to have produced a cluster of highly shared sequence variants as a technical artifact. Broadly in line with IMGT annotations, most TCR beta V segments showed up in productive rearrangements about 90% or about 30% of the time in an earlier analysis of around 550 of the donors.

Libraries were made using the immunoSEQ multiplex PCR assay. A mixture of 60 forward primers for TCR Vbeta segments and 13 reverse primers for TCR Jbeta segments was used in the multiplex PCR. The CDR3 region of rearranged TCR beta genes was amplified from genomic DNA with a multiplex PCR assay. Amplified TCR beta libraries were sequenced as 87-base-pair reads on the Illumina HiSeq System. The original pipeline was this. A later analysis counted tens of millions of unique TCR beta chains across the 500 to 850 repertoires, and 9.5 million to 11 million of these chains were shared by at least two donors. A nearest-neighbor algorithm error-corrected the raw reads and collapsed the reads into unique sequences, merging closely related sequences to remove PCR and sequencing errors. V, D and J gene segments were assigned by aligning CDR3 sequences to IMGT reference sequences. For a sequence to be retained, a match of at least six nucleotides to both a V gene segment and a J gene segment was required. A rearrangement counted as productive if the CDR3 had no stop codons and remained in frame with V and J, and every other rearrangement counted as non-productive. CDR3 was defined by IMGT convention, running from the second conserved V-encoded cysteine to the conserved J-encoded phenylalanine. The earlier analysis of 587 of the donors excluded sequences that lacked an unambiguous match to a single V gene segment. An earlier analysis of approximately 590 of the donors called V segments functional above 56.7% productive rearrangements and segregating when the between-donor standard deviation exceeded 5%. A statistical classification framework was built to diagnose cytomegalovirus status from the catalog of TCR beta chain sequences. A later analysis assigned V and J genes by comparing TCR nucleotide sequences with IMGT/GENE-DB human TR gene sequences. In a later analysis, CDR3 sequences and most-parsimonious VDJ recombination scenarios were assigned using the TCRdist pipeline. In a later analysis, every TCR beta chain was defined by the combination of its CDR3 amino acid sequence and its V-gene family, and reads without a unique V-gene family were dropped. A later analysis removed 550 to 700 highly shared, low-generation-probability nucleotide sequences to deal with suspected cross-contamination and a sequencing artifact. In a later analysis, a clonal expansion index for each public chain was calculated from normalized within-repertoire ranks of inferred template counts. Generation probabilities in a later analysis came from a VDJ recombination model fitted to out-of-frame rearrangements, and those results were checked against IGoR. A later analysis scored TCR-TCR, TCR-HLA and TCR-CMV co-occurrence with hypergeometric tests, applying a repertoire-size bias correction to TCR pairs. To estimate false discovery rates, a later analysis permuted the HLA or CMV assignments 20 times. In a later analysis, co-occurring TCRs were grouped using DBSCAN, and TCRdist sequence similarity was added for clustering within HLA-allele-positive subsets. Co-occurrence clustering excluded repertoires with fewer than 30,000 or more than 120,000 public chains, plus five with anomalous nucleotide sharing. This immuneACCESS table, as held by TCRdb, lists in-frame sequences with V and J called but not all clones. Of the missing ones, under half trace to an unresolved V gene in checked studies; the others have no known cause. V, J and clone size were drawn from that table, and D and trimming were deduced from the DNA. The sample contains about 60,000 clones, 65% to 85% of them found a single time. Of the sample, about 1.4% is held by the ten largest clones.

CDR1 and CDR2 are read off the germline V gene as SGHTA and FQGNSA. The CDR3 numbers 15 residues from cysteine through phenylalanine. CDR3 DNA only is kept here, 45 bases in frame from base 1. V trim: 5 bases; J trim: 9 bases; unmatched bases: 10. The cohort comprised some 700 healthy bone marrow donors. At the time of sampling, all cohort members were nominally healthy, though unrecorded immune exposures were likely present. The donor was CMV seronegative and belonged to the group of 320 or so seronegative cohort members. Every donor gave a peripheral blood sample, and the peripheral blood mononuclear cells from that sample were used for TCR beta sequencing. The Qiagen DNeasy Blood Extraction Kit was used to extract genomic DNA from the blood cell samples.

Sequencing used PBMCs. The chain links TRBV7-2 with TRBJ1-6; 7 junctional bases match TRBD1. The TCR originated in a man aged 30 to 39 in good health and CMV-seronegative. The encoded CDR3 is CASSQNPGQPSPLHF. The DNA is TGTGCCAGCAGCCAGAACCCGGGACAGCCTTCACCCCTCCACTTT.